The clone carrying this T cell receptor (beta chain) appeared a few times. Its antigen is currently unknown. The sample comes from a study of identical twins. General study findings and limits: In cord blood, abundant beta clonotypes had fewer insertions; memory showed no trend. Sequences that were out-of-frame, alpha and twin-shared displayed an excess of low generation probability. Among monozygotic twins, out-of-frame TCR alpha sharing exceeded what models predicted.

A universal primer site was created by template switching, with the cDNA bearing unique molecular identifiers. TCRdb processed the 5' RACE reads anew with MiXCR; each CDR3 protein has one entry. The sample has hundreds of thousands of distinct CDR3 sequences, 9% to 15% seen once. The CDR3 loop spans 15 amino acids. Germline V CDR1 and CDR2: MGHRA, YSYEKL. With 1 base removed from V and 0 bases from J, the gap between germline ends came to 9 bases. This sample was also put to use in a study of yellow fever vaccine responses in identical twins.

This clonotype was obtained from a woman in her late teens or twenties in good health. The sample comprised PBMCs. The chain couples TRBV4-1 to TRBJ1-1, with D hard to call. The CDR3 spells CASSQASMMNTEAFF. CDR3 nucleotide sequence: TGCGCCAGCAGCCAAGCCTCCATGATGAACACTGAAGCTTTCTTT.